These 2 T cell receptor beta chains came from one sample sequenced in a study of blood T cell repertoires in COVID-19. Produced via immunoSEQ multiplex PCR; TCRdb's table is partial and in-frame only. This table holds 170,000 or so clones, roughly 84% found once. The sample was PBMCs or T cells enriched from blood (not recorded which). Receptor source: a woman aged 45-60 years who had recovered from COVID-19.

The chain combines TRBV2 with TRBJ2-1, with 9 positions matching TRBD2. From germline, CDR1 is SNHLY and CDR2 FYNNEI. J gave up 8 bases and V 9 bases, and 14 bases lay outside the gene matches. The length of the CDR3 is 15 residues. CDR3 amino acids: CASQPGGRAKYEQFF. The CDR3 region has the DNA TGTGCCAGTCAACCGGGCGGGAGGGCTAAGTATGAGCAGTTCTTC.

The chain is built from TRBV7-6 and TRBJ2-1; 11 bases line up with TRBD2. This CDR3 contains 16 residues. Trimming took 4 bases from V and 8 from J; bases not matched to a gene: 10. CDR1 and CDR2 (germline): SGHVS, FNYEAQ. The CDR3: CASSYLTSGMGHEQFF. Here the CDR3 DNA reads TGTGCCAGCAGCTACTTGACTAGCGGGATGGGACATGAGCAGTTCTTC.